This is a list of T cell receptor beta chains from one sample in a study of T cell responses to AZD1222 COVID-19 vaccine. Repertoires were generated with immunoSEQ multiplex PCR, while TCRdb's copy carries only in-frame clones and drops some. The sample includes 140,000 to 150,000 clones, roughly 91% seen only once; the top ten take about 9.1%. This material consisted of peripheral blood, taken on day 0 of AZD1222 vaccination. The receptors stem from an adult in good health. The CDR3 runs from the conserved cysteine through the conserved F or W. The D gene is left open where the match is weak. A clone size is listed for some rows: how often the clone was seen (once, few, many), or a class if it is expanded.

NA	NA	TRBJ2-1	TRBV2	TGTGCCAGCAGTCCTCTGGGAGCTGGTTCGTACAATGAGCAGTTCTTC	CASSPLGAGSYNEQFF
NA	NA	TRBJ2-5	TRBV5-4	TGTGCCAGCAGCCCACCTCAGATGAAAGAGACCCAGTACTTC	CASSPPQMKETQYF
NA	NA	TRBJ2-7	TRBV10-3	TGTGCCATCAGTGAGCCTTCAGGCTACGAGCAGTACTTC	CAISEPSGYEQYF
NA	TRBD1	TRBJ2-4	TRBV3-1/TRBV3-2	TGTGCCAGCAGCCAAGGGCTGGGACAGGGACTCAAAAACATTCAGTACTTC	CASSQGLGQGLKNIQYF
NA	NA	TRBJ2-3	TRBV29-1	TGCAGCGTTGGGCGTGGCGGGGCCACAGATACGCAGTATTTT	CSVGRGGATDTQYF
once	TRBD1	TRBJ2-7	TRBV7-9	TGTGCCAGCAGCTCTAGTAGAGTGTCGCGGGACAGGGGCAACGAGCAGTACTTC	CASSSSRVSRDRGNEQYF
NA	TRBD1	TRBJ2-7	TRBV6-2/TRBV6-3	TGTGCCAGCAGTTACGGAGGACAGGGAGGAAACTACGAGCAGTACTTC	CASSYGGQGGNYEQYF
once	NA	TRBJ2-7	TRBV28	TGTGCCAGCAGTTTCTTCGGACCAAATACCCCCTACGAGCAGTACTTC	CASSFFGPNTPYEQYF
NA	TRBD1	TRBJ1-1	TRBV27	TGTGCCAGCAGTACACGGGACAGGGGGCTAGGGGCTTTCTTT	CASSTRDRGLGAFF
once	NA	TRBJ2-5	TRBV9	TGTGCCAGCAGCGTAGGTGGGAATGAAGAGACCCAGTACTTC	CASSVGGNEETQYF
NA	TRBD2	TRBJ2-1	TRBV7-3	TGTGCCAGCAGCTTACTAGGGCGGGGCAGCGGGAGGGAGCAGTTCTTC	CASSLLGRGSGREQFF
NA	NA	TRBJ1-6	TRBV14	TGTGCCAGCAGCTGGGGTTTGACTCCCCTCCACTTT	CASSWGLTPLHF
NA	NA	TRBJ1-1	TRBV27	TGTGCCAGCAGCACAGGGACTGAAGCTTTCTTT	CASSTGTEAFF
NA	NA	TRBJ1-1	TRBV4-3	TGCGCCAGCAGCCAAGAGTCTGGGGGCACTGAAGCTTTCTTT	CASSQESGGTEAFF
NA	NA	TRBJ1-6	TRBV25-1	TGTGCCAGCAGTGTTGGGACACCGAATTCACCCCTCCACTTT	CASSVGTPNSPLHF
NA	NA	TRBJ2-3	TRBV5-8	TGTGCCAGCAGCTTGCCCCGGGACTGGTACCGCACAGATACGCAGTATTTT	CASSLPRDWYRTDTQYF
NA	NA	TRBJ1-5	TRBV4-1	TGCGCCAGCAGCCATAGAAACGGGGTTAGCAATCAGCCCCAGCATTTT	CASSHRNGVSNQPQHF
NA	NA	TRBJ1-1	TRBV19	TGTGCCAGTAGTAAAGGGACGGTTGAAGCTTTCTTT	CASSKGTVEAFF
NA	NA	TRBJ1-2	TRBV3-1/TRBV3-2	TGTGCCAGCAGCCTATCGAGGGGGGGCTACACCTTC	CASSLSRGGYTF
NA	NA	TRBJ2-7	TRBV6-5	TGTGCCAGCAGTTACCGGGACCGCTCCTACGAGCAGTACTTC	CASSYRDRSYEQYF
NA	NA	TRBJ2-5	TRBV2	TGTGCCAGCAGTGAAGAGACCCAGTACTTC	CASSEETQYF
NA	TRBD1	TRBJ2-1	TRBV6-5	TGTGCCAGCAGTTACTTCCGGGACAGGGTGGTCTTGGAGCAGTTCTTC	CASSYFRDRVVLEQFF
NA	TRBD1	TRBJ1-2	TRBV3-1/TRBV3-2	TGTGCCAGCAGCCAAACAGGGGATAACTATGGCTACACCTTC	CASSQTGDNYGYTF
few	NA	TRBJ1-4	TRBV2	TGTGCCAGCAGTGGACAGAGCCCATACACTAATGAAAAACTGTTTTTT	CASSGQSPYTNEKLFF
NA	NA	TRBJ1-1	TRBV5-8	TGTGCCAGCAGCTTGTCTCCCAGCCTGATGAACACTGAAGCTTTCTTT	CASSLSPSLMNTEAFF
NA	TRBD2	TRBJ2-1	TRBV19	TGTGCCAGTAGGGATCCGGGACTAGGGCCCCTCGGTGAGCAGTTCTTC	CASRDPGLGPLGEQFF
NA	TRBD1	TRBJ2-7	TRBV25-1	TGTGCCAGCAGTGGACAGGGGGGATTCTCCTACGAGCAGTACTTC	CASSGQGGFSYEQYF
NA	NA	TRBJ1-2	TRBV18	TGTGCCAGCTCACCCGCGGGGAGGGACTATGGCTACACCTTC	CASSPAGRDYGYTF
NA	NA	TRBJ1-4	TRBV5-1	TGCGCCAGCAGCACCGGGACACCTAATGAAAAACTGTTTTTT	CASSTGTPNEKLFF
NA	NA	TRBJ1-4	TRBV18	TGTGCCAGCTCACCACCAAATAACAGGGTACGGGATGAAAAACTGTTTTTT	CASSPPNNRVRDEKLFF
NA	TRBD1	TRBJ2-3	TRBV18	TGTGCCACCTATCGATCCGGTGCACAGGGGACGCAGTATTTT	CATYRSGAQGTQYF
once	TRBD2	TRBJ2-1	TRBV28	TGTGCCAGCAGTTTATATACTAGCGGGGGGGCGGTCAGGCACAATGAGCAGTTCTTC	CASSLYTSGGAVRHNEQFF
once	TRBD2	TRBJ2-7	TRBV11-2	TGTGCCAGCAGCCAAACTAGCGGGGGGGCATACGAGCAGTACTTC	CASSQTSGGAYEQYF
NA	NA	TRBJ1-2	TRBV3-1/TRBV3-2	TGTGCCAGCAGCTTCCCAGGGACGGGGCAGGGTGGCTACACCTTC	CASSFPGTGQGGYTF
NA	NA	TRBJ2-5	TRBV12-5	TGTGCTAGTGGACGGGACACCCAAGGGACCCAGTACTTC	CASGRDTQGTQYF
NA	NA	TRBJ2-2	TRBV18	TGTGCCAGCTCACCACCGGTTGGAGGGGACACCGGGGAGCTGTTTTTT	CASSPPVGGDTGELFF
NA	NA	TRBJ1-3	TRBV19	TGTGCCAGTAACAACGTGGGCCTTGTTGAAAACACCATATATTTT	CASNNVGLVENTIYF
NA	NA	TRBJ1-1	TRBV3-1/TRBV3-2	TGTGCCAGCAGCCAAGGGTGGGGGGGGAACACTGAAGCTTTCTTT	CASSQGWGGNTEAFF
NA	NA	TRBJ1-5	TRBV5-1	TGCGCCAGCAGCTTGGAAGGGGTCGGTCAGCCCCAGCATTTT	CASSLEGVGQPQHF
many	TRBD1	TRBJ1-1	TRBV12-3/TRBV12-4	TGTGCCAGCGGCGAGGAGAGGGGGCGCGGAGCTTTCTTT	CASGEERGRGAFF
NA	TRBD1	TRBJ1-6	TRBV10-3	TGTGCCATCCGCAAGGGGACAGATTCACCCCTCCACTTT	CAIRKGTDSPLHF
NA	TRBD1	TRBJ1-1	TRBV9	TGTGCCAGCAACAGGCAGGGGACAGGGATCGCTGAAGCTTTCTTT	CASNRQGTGIAEAFF
NA	NA	TRBJ2-7	TRBV9	TGTGCCAGCAGCCCTCGCTGGGGGGGCCCGAGCTACGAGCAGTACTTC	CASSPRWGGPSYEQYF
NA	TRBD1	TRBJ1-4	TRBV12-3/TRBV12-4	TGTGCCAGCGGGACAGGGGAAGAAAAACTGTTTTTT	CASGTGEEKLFF
once	TRBD1	TRBJ2-1	TRBV28	TGTGCCAGCCATCTCTCTTACAGGGGGCAAAACGATGAGCAGTTCTTC	CASHLSYRGQNDEQFF
once	NA	TRBJ2-1	TRBV12-3/TRBV12-4	TGTGCCATAGGGGCGGATTTCTACAATGAGCAGTTCTTC	CAIGADFYNEQFF
NA	NA	TRBJ1-4	TRBV18	TGTGCCAGCTCACAATCGGCAGAAAATGAAAAACTGTTTTTT	CASSQSAENEKLFF
once	NA	TRBJ2-7	TRBV6-1	TGTGCCAGCAGTGAAGTGAGCTACGAGCAGTACTTC	CASSEVSYEQYF
NA	NA	TRBJ1-1	TRBV5-1	TGCGCCAGCAGCTTCCTCCGGGAGACCAGAGCTTTCTTT	CASSFLRETRAFF
NA	NA	TRBJ2-1	TRBV21-1	TGTGCCAGCAGCAGCGAGTGCAATGAGCAGTTCTTC	CASSSECNEQFF
NA	NA	TRBJ2-7	TRBV28	TGTGCCAGCAGTCCCTCAGGGACCGACGAGCAGTACTTC	CASSPSGTDEQYF
NA	NA	TRBJ2-1	TRBV9	TGTGCCAGCAGCGTATCGCCAGGGGCCTACAATGAGCAGTTCTTC	CASSVSPGAYNEQFF
NA	NA	TRBJ1-1	TRBV19	TGTGCCAGTAGTGTAATACAGGCTCCGAACACTGAAGCTTTCTTT	CASSVIQAPNTEAFF